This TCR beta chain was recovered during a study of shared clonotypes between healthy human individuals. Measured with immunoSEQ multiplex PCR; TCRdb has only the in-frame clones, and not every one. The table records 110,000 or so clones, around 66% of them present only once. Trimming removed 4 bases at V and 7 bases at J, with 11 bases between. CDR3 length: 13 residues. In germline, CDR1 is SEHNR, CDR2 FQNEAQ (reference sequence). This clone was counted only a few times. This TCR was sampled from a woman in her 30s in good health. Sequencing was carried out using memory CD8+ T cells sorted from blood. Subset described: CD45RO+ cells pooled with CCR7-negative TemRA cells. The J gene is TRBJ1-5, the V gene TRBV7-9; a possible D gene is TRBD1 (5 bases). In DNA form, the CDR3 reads TGTGCCAGCAGCTCCTCGTGGGGCCAGCCCCAGCATTTT. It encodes CASSSSWGQPQHF.